The 20 T cell receptor beta chains reported below all come from one sample, sequenced in a study of blood T cell repertoires in COVID-19. Only in-frame clones appear in the TCRdb table, and some are missing; sequencing was by immunoSEQ multiplex PCR. The table lists over 200,000 clones, around 86% of them singletons. Sequenced: PBMCs or T cells enriched from blood (not recorded which). The source of these receptors is a young man who had recovered from COVID-19.

The rearrangement links TRBV7-9 to TRBJ1-4; 8 bases map to TRBD1. This CDR3 region has 14 residues. Looked up from germline, CDR1 is SEHNR and CDR2 is FQNEAQ (reference sequence). J gave up 8 bases and V 2 bases, and 4 bases lay outside the gene matches. The CDR3 protein is CASSLRQGREKLFF. DNA for the CDR3: TGTGCCAGCAGCTTAAGACAGGGGAGGGAAAAACTGTTTTTT.

The V and J genes are TRBV24-1 and TRBJ2-7, with TRBD2 as a possible D gene (5 bases). The CDR3 length is 11 residues. Germline values: CDR1 KGHDR, CDR2 SFDVKD. The V end was cut by 9 bases, the J end by 3 bases, with 8 bases between. The chain's CDR3 is CATGSFYEQYF. DNA of the CDR3: TGTGCCACCGGGAGCTTCTACGAGCAGTACTTC.

V gene TRBV10-3 combines with J gene TRBJ1-2; 12 bases agree with TRBD1. This CDR3 has 19 amino acids. Germline values: CDR1 ENHRY, CDR2 SYGVKD. The V and J ends lost 0 bases and 1 base, in that order; junction bases with no gene match: 9. This CDR3 is CAISESPGQGASGNYGYTF. Here the CDR3 DNA reads TGTGCCATCAGTGAGTCGCCGGGACAGGGGGCCTCGGGTAACTATGGCTACACCTTC.

This rearrangement joins TRBV28 to TRBJ2-5; TRBD2 matches 8 bases. Germline CDR1 is MDHEN and CDR2 is SYDVKM. The CDR3 is 16 amino acids. The junction had 10 bases not matched to a gene; V was cut back by 2 bases and J by 5 bases. The CDR3 region is CASSLTSGRPQETQYF. The CDR3 DNA follows: TGTGCCAGCAGTTTAACCAGCGGGAGACCCCAGGAGACCCAGTACTTC.

This clone was seen once. The gene calls are TRBV7-2 and TRBJ1-2; 10 bases agree with TRBD1. This CDR3 has 16 residues. The V segment lost 4 bases and the J segment 4 bases; nucleotides outside the gene matches: 9. Germline CDR1 and CDR2: SGHTA and FQGNSA. The CDR3 DNA follows: TGTGCCAGCAGCTCGGGGGGGACAGGGGTTCTCTATGGCTACACCTTC. It yields the protein CASSSGGTGVLYGYTF.

This clone has just one count. This chain uses TRBV4-2 with TRBJ1-6; possible D gene TRBD1, 5 bases. The V gene lost 2 bases and the J gene lost 5 bases, with 16 bases spanning the gap. Germline CDR1 LGHNA, CDR2 YNFKEQ. This CDR3 is 17 amino acids long. CDR3 coding DNA: TGTGCCAGCAGCCAACTCACGGGGGTCCAGAATAATTCACCCCTCCACTTT. Translation: CASSQLTGVQNNSPLHF.

The V gene is TRBV27, the J gene TRBJ2-1, with D perhaps TRBD2 (6 bases). Trimming left V 3 bases short and J 8 bases short, with 14 bases between. Germline CDR1 reads MNHEY; CDR2 reads SMNVEV (reference sequence). This CDR3 has 14 residues. The CDR3 sequence: CASSFNGGRDEQFF. The CDR3 region has the DNA TGTGCCAGCAGTTTTAACGGGGGTCGGGATGAGCAGTTCTTC.

This clone was seen a handful of times. The J gene is TRBJ2-5, the V gene TRBV11-2; TRBD2 aligns across 12 bases. Germline V gives CDR1 SGHAT, CDR2 FQNNGV. The CDR3 is made up of 16 amino acids. V dropped 5 bases and J dropped 7; count of bases not matched to a gene: 11. The CDR3, as DNA: TGTGCCAGCAGCCCCCGGACTAGCGGGGATCTCGGGACCCAGTACTTC. Its translation: CASSPRTSGDLGTQYF.

The chain joins TRBV5-4 to TRBJ1-1, with D uncertain. This CDR3 contains 16 residues. With 0 bases removed from V and 4 bases from J, the gap between germline ends came to 16 bases. Germline V gives CDR1 SGHNT, CDR2 YYREEE (reference sequence). This CDR3 reads CASSLGDIIRGTEAFF. DNA of the CDR3: TGTGCCAGCAGCTTGGGTGACATCATTCGTGGCACTGAAGCTTTCTTT.

This rearrangement joins TRBV18 to TRBJ1-2; tentative D call: TRBD1 (6 bases). CDR3 length: 15 residues. The germline gives CDR1 KGHSH, CDR2 LQKENI. With 6 bases removed from V and 4 bases from J, the gap between germline ends came to 18 bases. The CDR3 loop is CASSGGTQPGYGYTF. The CDR3 DNA reads TGTGCCAGCTCGGGAGGGACACAACCTGGCTATGGCTACACCTTC.

The rearrangement joins TRBV12-5 to TRBJ2-5; no reliable D call. Germline V gene sequence: CDR1 LGHNT, CDR2 FRNRAP. This CDR3 comprises 12 residues. V was clipped by 2 bases and J by 4 bases, with 5 bases between them. The CDR3: CASGLYRETQYF. In nucleotides, the CDR3 is TGTGCTAGTGGTTTGTATAGAGAGACCCAGTACTTC.

The count of this clone is one. V is TRBV5-4 and J is TRBJ1-2; the match to TRBD1 covers 7 bases. The CDR3 loop spans 15 amino acids. After removal of 4 bases from V and 6 bases from J, the junction contained 12 bases not matched to a gene. From germline, CDR1 is SGHNT and CDR2 YYREEE (reference sequence). The CDR3 bases are TGTGCCAGCAGCGCCACAGGGGCCCCCTCCCATGGCTACACCTTC. Amino acids: CASSATGAPSHGYTF.

This chain joins TRBV6-5 and TRBJ2-5, with 7 positions matching TRBD1. CDR1 is MNHEY, CDR2 SVGAGI, per germline. The V gene end was trimmed by 6 bases and the J gene end by 8 bases; junction bases not matched to a gene: 12. This CDR3 is built from 14 residues. CDR3 in DNA: TGTGCCAGCAGCCAGGGACAGCTGAGTGGCACCCAGTACTTC. It translates to CASSQGQLSGTQYF.

The chain employs TRBV5-8 and TRBJ1-2, with TRBD1 matching over 11 bases. The J segment lost 1 base and the V segment lost 6 bases, leaving 5 bases of the junction unmatched. This CDR3 is 15 amino acids long. From germline, CDR1 is SGHTS and CDR2 YDEGEE. The CDR3 is CASNRGTGGNYGYTF. The CDR3 DNA follows: TGTGCCAGCAACAGAGGGACAGGGGGTAACTATGGCTACACCTTC.

This chain uses TRBV5-1 with TRBJ1-2; D gene uncertain. This CDR3 is 14 amino acids long. Germline CDR1 reads SGHRS; CDR2 reads YFSETQ. Between the trimmed V and J ends, which lost 0 bases and 4 bases, there was a span of 10 bases. CDR3 DNA sequence: TGCGCCAGCAGCTTGGACCAGGAAAGCTATGGCTACACCTTC. It translates to CASSLDQESYGYTF.

CDR3 nucleotides: TGTGCCAGCAGCCAGACTAGTTATGAGCAGTTCTTC. This encodes CASSQTSYEQFF. This chain joins TRBV3-1 (or the pseudogene TRBV3-2) and TRBJ2-1; a weak D match, TRBD2 (6 bases). The CDR3 totals 12 residues. Trimming removed 3 bases at V and 8 bases at J, with 8 bases between. Germline V gives CDR1 LGHDT, CDR2 YNNKEL (reference sequence).

V usage is TRBV5-1 and J usage is TRBJ1-5, with 9 bases aligning to TRBD1. The CDR3 totals 15 residues. CDR1 and CDR2 (germline): SGHRS, YFSETQ. The ends lost 3 bases at V and 6 bases at J; junction bases unmatched: 7. The CDR3 nucleotides are TGCGCCAGCAGCTCCCCCGGGACAGGGAGTCAGCCCCAGCATTTT. Amino acids: CASSSPGTGSQPQHF.

The chain couples TRBV6-5 to TRBJ1-4; 7 bases fit TRBD1. The V segment lost 6 bases and the J segment 3 bases; nucleotides outside the gene matches: 4. Germline CDR1 reads MNHEY; CDR2 reads SVGAGI. There are 14 residues in the CDR3. The CDR3 DNA is TGTGCCAGCAGGAACAGGGGTTCTAATGAAAAACTGTTTTTT. Amino acids: CASRNRGSNEKLFF.

The chain joins TRBV5-1 to TRBJ2-5, with D tentatively TRBD2 (5 bases). The germline V gene has CDR1 SGHRS and CDR2 YFSETQ. The CDR3 extends over 14 amino acids. V was clipped by 4 bases and J by 5 bases, with 15 bases between them. The CDR3 loop reads CASSADFLGETQYF. The CDR3 nucleotides are TGCGCCAGCAGCGCGGACTTTTTAGGGGAGACCCAGTACTTC.

This chain connects TRBV5-3 to TRBJ2-7; maybe TRBD1 (5 bases). TRBV5-3 is classed as an ORF, of uncertain function. V was shortened by 0 bases and J by 1 base, with 17 bases between the two germline ends. CDR3 length equals 17 residues. The DNA for the CDR3 is TGTGCCAGAAGCTTGGCCCCCCAGGGTAATCCTTCCTACGAGCAGTACTTC. Translating it yields CARSLAPQGNPSYEQYF.